This record covers a single TCR beta chain. This sample stems from a study of blood T cell repertoires in COVID-19. The overall study: The samples span acute and convalescent COVID-19 from the United States, Italy and Spain. PBMCs, B-cell-depleted T cells, or T cells were the source of the cDNA or gDNA that made up the material.

Clones were read by immunoSEQ multiplex PCR, and TCRdb kept only the in-frame ones, dropping some. The sample records about 65,000 clones, approximately 80% being singletons. Source material: peripheral blood. The clonotype comes from a man aged 50 to 60 with COVID-19, enrolled during active disease.

The CDR3 spells CASSPQGSGEKLFF. Written as DNA, the CDR3 is TGCGCCAGCAGTCCTCAGGGGAGTGGTGAAAAACTGTTTTTT. The chain couples TRBV4-3 to TRBJ1-4, with D perhaps TRBD1 (6 bases). The germline V gene encodes CDR1 LGHNA and CDR2 YSLEER. The germline V and J ends were trimmed by 6 bases and 7 bases, with 15 bases remaining between them. The CDR3 runs to 14 residues.